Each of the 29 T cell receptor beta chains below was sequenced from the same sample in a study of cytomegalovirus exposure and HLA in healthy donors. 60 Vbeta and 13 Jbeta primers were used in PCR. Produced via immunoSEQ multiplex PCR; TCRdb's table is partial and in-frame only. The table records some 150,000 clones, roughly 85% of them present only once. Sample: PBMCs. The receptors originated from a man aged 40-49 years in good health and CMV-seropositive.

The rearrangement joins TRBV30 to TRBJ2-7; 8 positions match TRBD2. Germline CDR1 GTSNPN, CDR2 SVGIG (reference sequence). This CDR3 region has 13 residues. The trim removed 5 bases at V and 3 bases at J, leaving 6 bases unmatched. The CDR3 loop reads CAWLTSGNYEQYF. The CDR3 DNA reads TGTGCCTGGCTCACTAGCGGAAACTACGAGCAGTACTTC.

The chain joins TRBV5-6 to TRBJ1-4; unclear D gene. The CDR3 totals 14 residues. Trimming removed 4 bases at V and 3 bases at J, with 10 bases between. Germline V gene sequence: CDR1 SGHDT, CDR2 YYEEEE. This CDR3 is CASSVGRANEKLFF. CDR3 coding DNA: TGTGCCAGCAGCGTGGGCCGGGCTAATGAAAAACTGTTTTTT.

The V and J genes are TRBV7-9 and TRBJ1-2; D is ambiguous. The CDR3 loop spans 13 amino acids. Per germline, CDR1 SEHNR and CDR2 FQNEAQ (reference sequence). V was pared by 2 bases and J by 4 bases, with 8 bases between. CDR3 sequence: CASSLSSLYGYTF. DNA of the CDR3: TGTGCCAGCAGCTTAAGTAGTCTCTATGGCTACACCTTC.

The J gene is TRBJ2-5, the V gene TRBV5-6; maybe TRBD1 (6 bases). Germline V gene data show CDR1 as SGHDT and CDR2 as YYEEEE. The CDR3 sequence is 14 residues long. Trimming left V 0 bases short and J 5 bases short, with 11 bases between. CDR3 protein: CASSLVVGGETQYF. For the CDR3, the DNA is TGTGCCAGCAGCTTGGTGGTAGGGGGTGAGACCCAGTACTTC.

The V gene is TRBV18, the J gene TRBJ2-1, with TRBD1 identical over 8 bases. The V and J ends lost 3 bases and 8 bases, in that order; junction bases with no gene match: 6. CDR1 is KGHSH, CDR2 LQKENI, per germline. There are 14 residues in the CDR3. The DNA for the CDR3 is TGTGCCAGCTCACCGCCGGCAGGGGGCGATGAGCAGTTCTTC. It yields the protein CASSPPAGGDEQFF.

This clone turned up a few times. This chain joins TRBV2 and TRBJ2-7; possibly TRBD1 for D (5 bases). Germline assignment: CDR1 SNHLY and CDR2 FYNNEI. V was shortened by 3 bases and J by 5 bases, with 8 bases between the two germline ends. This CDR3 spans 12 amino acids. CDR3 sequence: CASSEDTNEQYF. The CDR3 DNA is TGTGCCAGCAGTGAGGACACAAACGAGCAGTACTTC.

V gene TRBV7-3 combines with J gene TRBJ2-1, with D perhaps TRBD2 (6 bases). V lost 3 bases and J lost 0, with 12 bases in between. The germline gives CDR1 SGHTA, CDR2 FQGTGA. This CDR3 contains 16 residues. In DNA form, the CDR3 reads TGTGCCAGCAGCTTTGGCGGGAAGCCCTCCTACAATGAGCAGTTCTTC. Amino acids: CASSFGGKPSYNEQFF.

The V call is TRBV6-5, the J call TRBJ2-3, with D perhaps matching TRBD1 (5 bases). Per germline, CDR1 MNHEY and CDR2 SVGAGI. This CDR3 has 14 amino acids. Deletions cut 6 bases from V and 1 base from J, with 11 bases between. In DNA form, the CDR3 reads TGTGCCAGCAGAACCGCACAGGGCACAGATACGCAGTATTTT. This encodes CASRTAQGTDTQYF.

As DNA, the CDR3 is TGTGCCAGCAGCCCCCGGGGTAGCGGGAGCGCCGGGGAGCTGTTTTTT. Translated, it gives CASSPRGSGSAGELFF. V gene TRBV11-3 combines with J gene TRBJ2-2; 9 bases fit TRBD2. The germline CDR1 and CDR2 sequences are SGHNT and YENEEA. The CDR3 totals 16 residues. With 5 bases clipped from V and 6 bases from J, the junction kept 10 bases outside the gene matches.

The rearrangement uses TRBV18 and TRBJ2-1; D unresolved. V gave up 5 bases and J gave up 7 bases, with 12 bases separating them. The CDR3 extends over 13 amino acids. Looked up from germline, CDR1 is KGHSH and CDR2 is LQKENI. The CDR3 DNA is TGTGCCAGCTCATCGCGTTTTCTTAATGAGCAGTTCTTC. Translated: CASSSRFLNEQFF. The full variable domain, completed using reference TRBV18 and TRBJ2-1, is NAGVMQNPRHLVRRRGQEARLRCSPMKGHSHVYWYRQLPEEGLKFMVYLQKENIIDESGMPKERFSAEFPKEGPSILRIQQVVRGDSAAYFCASSSRFLNEQFFGPGTRLTVL.

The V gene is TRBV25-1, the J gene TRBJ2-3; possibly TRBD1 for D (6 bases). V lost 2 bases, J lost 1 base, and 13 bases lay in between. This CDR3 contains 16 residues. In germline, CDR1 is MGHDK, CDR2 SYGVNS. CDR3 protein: CASSEGGTQRTDTQYF. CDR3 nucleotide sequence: TGTGCCAGCAGTGAAGGTGGGACACAACGCACAGATACGCAGTATTTT.

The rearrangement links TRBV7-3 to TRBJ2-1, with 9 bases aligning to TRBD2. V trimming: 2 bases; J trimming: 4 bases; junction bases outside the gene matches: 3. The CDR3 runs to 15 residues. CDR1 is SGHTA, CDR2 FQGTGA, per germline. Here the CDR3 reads CASSLRLAEYNEQFF. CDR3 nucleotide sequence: TGTGCCAGCAGCTTACGACTAGCGGAATACAATGAGCAGTTCTTC.

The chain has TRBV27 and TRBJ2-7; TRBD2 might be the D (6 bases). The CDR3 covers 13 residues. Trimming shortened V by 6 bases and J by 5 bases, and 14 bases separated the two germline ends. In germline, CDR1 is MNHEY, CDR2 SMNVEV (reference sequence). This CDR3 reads CASSLAFRHEQYF. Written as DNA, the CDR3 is TGTGCCAGCAGCCTAGCGTTTCGTCACGAGCAGTACTTC.

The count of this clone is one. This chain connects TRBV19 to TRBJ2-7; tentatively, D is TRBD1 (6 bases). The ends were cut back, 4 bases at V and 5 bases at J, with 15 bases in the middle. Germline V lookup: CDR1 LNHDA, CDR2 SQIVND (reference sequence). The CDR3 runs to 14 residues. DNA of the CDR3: TGTGCCAGTAGTACCCCTCAGGGGTACGACGAGCAGTACTTC. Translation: CASSTPQGYDEQYF.

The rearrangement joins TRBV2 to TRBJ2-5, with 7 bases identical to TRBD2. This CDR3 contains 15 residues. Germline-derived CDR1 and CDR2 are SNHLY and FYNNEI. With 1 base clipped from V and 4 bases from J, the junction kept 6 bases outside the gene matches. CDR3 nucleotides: TGTGCCAGCAGTGAAGGGGCGGGAGTAGGAGAGACCCAGTACTTC. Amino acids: CASSEGAGVGETQYF. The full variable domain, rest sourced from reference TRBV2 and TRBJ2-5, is EPEVTQTPSHQVTQMGQEVILRCVPISNHLYFYWYRQILGQKVEFLVSFYNNEISEKSEIFDDQFSVERPDGSNFTLKIRSTKLEDSAMYFCASSEGAGVGETQYFGPGTRLLVL.

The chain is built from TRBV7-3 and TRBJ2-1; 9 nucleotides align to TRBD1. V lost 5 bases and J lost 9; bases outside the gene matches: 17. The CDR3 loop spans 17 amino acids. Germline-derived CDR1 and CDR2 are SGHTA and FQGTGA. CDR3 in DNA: TGTGCCAGCAGCCAACAGCCCGACCGGACAGGGGATGGTGAGCAGTTCTTC. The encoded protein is CASSQQPDRTGDGEQFF.

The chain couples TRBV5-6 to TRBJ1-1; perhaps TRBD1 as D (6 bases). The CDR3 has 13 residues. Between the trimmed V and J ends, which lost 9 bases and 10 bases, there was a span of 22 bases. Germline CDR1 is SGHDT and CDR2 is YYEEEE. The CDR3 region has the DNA TGTGCCACCACAGCGAGGGGGTCGCCCCCAGCTTTCTTT. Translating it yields CATTARGSPPAFF.

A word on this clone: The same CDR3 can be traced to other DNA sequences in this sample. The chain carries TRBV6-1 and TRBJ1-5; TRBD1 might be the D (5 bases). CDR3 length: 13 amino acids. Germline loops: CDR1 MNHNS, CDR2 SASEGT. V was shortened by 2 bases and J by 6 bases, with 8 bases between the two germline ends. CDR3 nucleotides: TGTGCCAGCAGTGAACAGGGAGGTCAGCCCCAGCATTTT. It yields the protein CASSEQGGQPQHF.

The CDR3 region is CASSGTSGHPYEQYF. CDR3 nucleotide sequence: TGCGCCAGCAGCGGAACTAGCGGCCATCCCTACGAGCAGTACTTC. V gene TRBV5-1 combines with J gene TRBJ2-7; 8 nucleotides match TRBD2. The germline CDR1 and CDR2 sequences are SGHRS and YFSETQ. After removal of 4 bases from V and 2 bases from J, the junction contained 8 bases not matched to a gene. The CDR3 runs to 15 residues. The whole variable domain, remainder taken from reference TRBV5-1 and TRBJ2-7, is KAGVTQTPRYLIKTRGQQVTLSCSPISGHRSVSWYQQTPGQGLQFLFEYFSETQRNKGNFPGRFSGRQFSNSRSEMNVSTLELGDSALYLCASSGTSGHPYEQYFGPGTRLTVT.

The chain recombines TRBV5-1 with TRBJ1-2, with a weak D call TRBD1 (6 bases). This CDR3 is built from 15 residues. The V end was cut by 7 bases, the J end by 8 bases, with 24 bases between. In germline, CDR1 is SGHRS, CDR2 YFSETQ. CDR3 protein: CASGSNGQTGRGYTF. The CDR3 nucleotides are TGCGCCAGCGGTTCAAACGGACAGACCGGACGGGGCTACACCTTC. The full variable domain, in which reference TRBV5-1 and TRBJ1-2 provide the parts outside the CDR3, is KAGVTQTPRYLIKTRGQQVTLSCSPISGHRSVSWYQQTPGQGLQFLFEYFSETQRNKGNFPGRFSGRQFSNSRSEMNVSTLELGDSALYLCASGSNGQTGRGYTFGSGTRLTVV.

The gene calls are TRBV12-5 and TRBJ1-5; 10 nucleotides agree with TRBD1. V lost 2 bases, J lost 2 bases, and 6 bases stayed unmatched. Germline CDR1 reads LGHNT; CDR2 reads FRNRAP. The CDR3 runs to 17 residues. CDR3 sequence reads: CASGLTLGTGGNQPQHF. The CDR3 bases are TGTGCTAGTGGTTTGACCCTTGGGACAGGGGGCAATCAGCCCCAGCATTTT.

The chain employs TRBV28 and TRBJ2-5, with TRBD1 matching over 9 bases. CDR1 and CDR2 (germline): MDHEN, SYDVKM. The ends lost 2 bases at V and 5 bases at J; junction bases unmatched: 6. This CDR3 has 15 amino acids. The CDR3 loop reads CASSLPDRGHETQYF. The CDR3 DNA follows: TGTGCCAGCAGTTTACCGGACAGGGGACATGAGACCCAGTACTTC.

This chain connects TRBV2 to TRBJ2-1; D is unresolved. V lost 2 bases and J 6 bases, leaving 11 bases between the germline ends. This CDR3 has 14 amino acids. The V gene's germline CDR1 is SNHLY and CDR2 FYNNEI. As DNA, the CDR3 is TGTGCCAGCAGTGAAATCGTCTCAGGCAATGAGCAGTTCTTC. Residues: CASSEIVSGNEQFF.

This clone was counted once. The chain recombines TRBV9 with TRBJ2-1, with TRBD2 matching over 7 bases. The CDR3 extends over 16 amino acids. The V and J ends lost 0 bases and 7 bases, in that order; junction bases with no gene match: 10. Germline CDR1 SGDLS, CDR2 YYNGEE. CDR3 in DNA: TGTGCCAGCAGCGTAGTCGCGGGAGTCAGGCGGAATGAGCAGTTCTTC. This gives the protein CASSVVAGVRRNEQFF.

CDR3 in amino acids: CASSPQGAGEKLFF. In DNA form, the CDR3 reads TGTGCCAGCTCGCCCCAGGGGGCAGGTGAAAAACTGTTTTTT. The genes are TRBV18 and TRBJ1-4; 8 bases line up with TRBD1. Germline V lookup: CDR1 KGHSH, CDR2 LQKENI. The CDR3 extends over 14 amino acids. J lost 7 bases, V lost 6 bases, and 7 bases had no gene match.

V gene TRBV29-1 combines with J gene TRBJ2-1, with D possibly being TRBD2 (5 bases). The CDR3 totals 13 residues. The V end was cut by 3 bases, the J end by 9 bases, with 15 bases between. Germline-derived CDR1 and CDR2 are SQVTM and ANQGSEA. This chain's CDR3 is CSVEPQRGREQFF. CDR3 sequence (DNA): TGCAGCGTTGAGCCCCAAAGAGGGCGTGAGCAGTTCTTC.

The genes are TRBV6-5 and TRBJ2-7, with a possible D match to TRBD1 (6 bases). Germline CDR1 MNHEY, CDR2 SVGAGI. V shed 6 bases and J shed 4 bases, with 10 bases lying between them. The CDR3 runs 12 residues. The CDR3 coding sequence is TGTGCCAGCAGCGTACAGGGTTACGAGCAGTACTTC. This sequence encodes CASSVQGYEQYF.

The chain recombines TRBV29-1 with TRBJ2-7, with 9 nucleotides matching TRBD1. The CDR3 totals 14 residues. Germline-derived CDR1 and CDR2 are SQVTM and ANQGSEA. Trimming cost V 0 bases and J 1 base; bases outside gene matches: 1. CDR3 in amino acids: CSVEEGQGSYEQYF. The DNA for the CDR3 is TGCAGCGTTGAAGAAGGACAGGGGTCCTACGAGCAGTACTTC.

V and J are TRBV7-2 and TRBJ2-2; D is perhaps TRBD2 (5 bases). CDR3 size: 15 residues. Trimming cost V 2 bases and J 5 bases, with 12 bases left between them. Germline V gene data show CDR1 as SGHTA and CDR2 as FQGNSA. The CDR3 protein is CASSLKDWRTGELFF. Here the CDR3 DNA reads TGTGCCAGCAGCTTAAAGGACTGGAGGACCGGGGAGCTGTTTTTT.